What follows are 29 T cell receptor beta chains derived from one specimen sequenced in a study of blood T cell repertoires in COVID-19. Measured with immunoSEQ multiplex PCR; TCRdb has only the in-frame clones, and not every one. The sample has roughly 200,000 clones, about 85% seen once. Sequenced input: peripheral blood. These receptors were collected from a woman aged 60-75 years with acute or convalescent COVID-19.

The gene calls are TRBV9 and TRBJ1-2, with 7 positions matching TRBD1. Per germline, CDR1 SGDLS and CDR2 YYNGEE. This CDR3 region has 13 residues. Unmatched junction bases numbered 3, after V lost 3 bases and J lost 4 bases. This CDR3 reads CASSDRGSYGYTF. The CDR3 DNA is TGTGCCAGCAGCGACAGGGGTTCCTATGGCTACACCTTC.

This clone was seen a single time. V usage is TRBV7-2 and J usage is TRBJ2-2, with unresolved D. This CDR3 comprises 14 residues. Trimming left V 6 bases short and J 4 bases short, with 12 bases between. From germline, CDR1 is SGHTA and CDR2 FQGNSA. CDR3 bases: TGTGCCAGCAGTCCTATGAGTGGCACCGGGGAGCTGTTTTTT. Translating gives CASSPMSGTGELFF.

This chain joins TRBV6-5 and TRBJ2-5; TRBD2 matches 10 bases. This CDR3 comprises 13 residues. Per germline, CDR1 MNHEY and CDR2 SVGAGI. V lost 4 bases, J lost 4 bases, and 0 bases stayed unmatched. CDR3 sequence reads: CASSWTSGETQYF. CDR3 nucleotide sequence: TGTGCCAGCAGTTGGACTAGCGGAGAGACCCAGTACTTC.

The chain is built from TRBV5-1 and TRBJ1-2; D unclear. Trimming shortened V by 0 bases and J by 2 bases, and 14 bases separated the two germline ends. Germline V lookup: CDR1 SGHRS, CDR2 YFSETQ. The CDR3 loop spans 16 amino acids. The CDR3 region is CASSLGYEAENYGYTF. The CDR3 region has the DNA TGCGCCAGCAGCTTGGGGTATGAGGCGGAGAACTATGGCTACACCTTC.

The chain recombines TRBV20-1 with TRBJ1-1, with a tentative D call TRBD1 (6 bases). Germline CDR1 is DFQATT and CDR2 is SNEGSKA (reference sequence). This CDR3 spans 13 amino acids. V lost 3 bases, J lost 0 bases, and 8 bases lay in between. CDR3 sequence reads: CSASGGMNTEAFF. DNA for the CDR3: TGCAGTGCTAGTGGGGGCATGAACACTGAAGCTTTCTTT.

Here the CDR3 reads CASSSTGGFGYTF. The CDR3 bases are TGTGCCAGCAGCTCTACAGGGGGCTTTGGCTACACCTTC. The chain employs TRBV3-1 (or the pseudogene TRBV3-2) and TRBJ1-2; 9 nucleotides agree with TRBD1. The CDR3 runs to 13 residues. Germline V gives CDR1 LGHDT, CDR2 YNNKEL (reference sequence). Trimming took 5 bases from V and 7 from J; bases not matched to a gene: 5.

The chain couples TRBV27 to TRBJ2-1; D might be TRBD2 (5 bases). Germline V gene sequence: CDR1 MNHEY, CDR2 SMNVEV (reference sequence). Trimming removed 8 bases at V and 10 bases at J, with 12 bases between. The CDR3 runs 11 residues. In nucleotides, the CDR3 is TGTGCCAGCCGTCGGGGAGCGGAGCAGTTCTTC. This codes for CASRRGAEQFF.

This clone came up a few times. The J gene is TRBJ1-1, the V gene TRBV30; tentative D call: TRBD1 (5 bases). Trimming pared 3 bases from V and 5 bases from J, leaving 16 bases between. The CDR3 is 14 residues long. Germline V gene lookup returns CDR1 GTSNPN and CDR2 SVGIG (reference sequence). The CDR3 here is CAWRLSGGKTEAFF. Written as DNA, the CDR3 is TGTGCCTGGAGGCTTTCGGGGGGAAAGACTGAAGCTTTCTTT.

By sample share, this clone is medium-sized. The CDR3 region is CASSMGRGDNSPLHF. DNA for the CDR3: TGTGCCAGTAGTATGGGCAGGGGGGATAATTCACCCCTCCACTTT. The V call is TRBV19, the J call TRBJ1-6; 7 bases fit TRBD1. The V gene's germline CDR1 is LNHDA and CDR2 SQIVND (reference sequence). J was trimmed by 5 bases and V by 3 bases; bases with no gene match: 4. The length of the CDR3 is 15 residues.

The rearrangement links TRBV7-9 to TRBJ2-1; TRBD1 agrees at 8 bases. The CDR3 length is 15 residues. Germline trimming cut 5 bases from V and 6 bases from J; bases unmatched to any gene: 9. CDR1 and CDR2 from the germline V gene are SEHNR and FQNEAQ (reference sequence). CDR3 coding DNA: TGTGCCAGCAGCCCCAGGGGGCGGCGGGCCAATGAGCAGTTCTTC. Its translation: CASSPRGRRANEQFF.

The chain has TRBV30 and TRBJ1-1; 7 positions match TRBD1. V lost 0 bases, J lost 2 bases, and 12 bases stayed unmatched. This CDR3 is 17 amino acids long. Looked up from germline, CDR1 is GTSNPN and CDR2 is SVGIG (reference sequence). CDR3 sequence (DNA): TGTGCCTGGAGTGTACGGATGAGGGGGCGATTTAACACTGAAGCTTTCTTT. Its protein product is CAWSVRMRGRFNTEAFF.

The chain has TRBV21-1 and TRBJ2-5; TRBD1 was called by the table and not checked on the DNA. TRBV21-1 is termed a pseudogene. CDR3 length equals 18 residues. DNA of the CDR3: TGTGCCAGCAGCTCGAACCCAGGACAGGTCGGGATCCAAGAGACCCAGTACTTC. Protein sequence: CASSSNPGQVGIQETQYF.

The chain uses TRBV28 and TRBJ2-5; TRBD2 aligns across 8 bases. Germline V lookup: CDR1 MDHEN, CDR2 SYDVKM. The CDR3 totals 15 residues. V dropped 5 bases and J dropped 4; count of bases not matched to a gene: 9. The CDR3 sequence is CASSAPGGGRETQYF. For the CDR3, the DNA is TGTGCCAGCAGTGCCCCGGGGGGGGGCCGAGAGACCCAGTACTTC.

The J gene is TRBJ2-7, the V gene TRBV5-4; a weak D match, TRBD1 (6 bases). The CDR3 consists of 13 residues. The V end was cut by 0 bases, the J end by 4 bases, with 8 bases between. CDR1 is SGHNT, CDR2 YYREEE, per germline (reference sequence). The CDR3, as DNA: TGTGCCAGCAGCTTGGCACAGGGATACGAGCAGTACTTC. This encodes CASSLAQGYEQYF. The full variable domain, in which reference TRBV5-4 and TRBJ2-7 provide the parts outside the CDR3, is ETGVTQSPTHLIKTRGQQVTLRCSSQSGHNTVSWYQQALGQGPQFIFQYYREEENGRGNFPPRFSGLQFPNYSSELNVNALELDDSALYLCASSLAQGYEQYFGPGTRLTVT.

The chain carries TRBV30 and TRBJ1-2, with TRBD1 identical over 7 bases. J lost 4 bases, V lost 4 bases, and 9 bases had no gene match. Germline V CDR1 and CDR2: GTSNPN, SVGIG (reference sequence). The CDR3 has 14 amino acids. The CDR3 DNA sequence: TGTGCCTGGAATCGGGCAGGGGGTCGCTATGGCTACACCTTC. Translating gives CAWNRAGGRYGYTF.

V is TRBV2 and J is TRBJ1-1, with TRBD1 matching over 11 bases. Germline V gives CDR1 SNHLY, CDR2 FYNNEI. Germline trimming cut 6 bases from V and 4 bases from J; bases unmatched to any gene: 4. This CDR3 is 14 amino acids long. The CDR3 loop reads CASRRDRGGTEAFF. CDR3 sequence (DNA): TGTGCCAGCAGGAGGGACAGGGGGGGCACTGAAGCTTTCTTT.

The chain couples TRBV21-1 to TRBJ1-2; TRBD1 reflects the table's D call only, with no check against the DNA. TRBV21-1 is listed as a pseudogene. The length of the CDR3 is 13 residues. The CDR3 bases are TGTGCCAGCAGGTCCGGGACAGGGGACGGCTACACCTTC. This encodes CASRSGTGDGYTF.

The rearrangement uses TRBV27 and TRBJ1-1, with 7 positions matching TRBD1. The germline gives CDR1 MNHEY, CDR2 SMNVEV (reference sequence). This CDR3 comprises 15 residues. The J segment lost 0 bases and the V segment lost 8 bases, leaving 9 bases of the junction unmatched. The CDR3 reads CASRSLQGMNTEAFF. The CDR3 nucleotides read TGTGCCAGCCGATCCTTACAGGGGATGAACACTGAAGCTTTCTTT.

The chain is built from TRBV29-1 and TRBJ1-1; D is perhaps TRBD1 (6 bases). Between the trimmed V and J ends, which lost 5 bases and 1 base, there was a span of 14 bases. The CDR3 runs to 14 residues. Germline loops: CDR1 SQVTM, CDR2 ANQGSEA. The CDR3 loop is CSVSQGSANTEAFF. In nucleotides, the CDR3 is TGCAGCGTTTCTCAGGGGTCCGCGAACACTGAAGCTTTCTTT.

This chain connects TRBV6-5 to TRBJ2-2; a weak D match, TRBD2 (6 bases). V was shortened by 3 bases and J by 8 bases, with 7 bases between the two germline ends. The germline V gene encodes CDR1 MNHEY and CDR2 SVGAGI. The CDR3 is 12 amino acids. The CDR3 DNA is TGTGCCAGCAGTTATGGGAGGGGGGAGCTGTTTTTT. Residues: CASSYGRGELFF.

This clone was detected a few times. The V gene is TRBV3-1 (or the pseudogene TRBV3-2), the J gene TRBJ2-7, with D possibly TRBD2 on 5 matching bases. Germline assignment: CDR1 LGHDT and CDR2 YNNKEL (reference sequence). Trimming pared 0 bases from V and 4 bases from J, leaving 10 bases between. The CDR3 covers 14 residues. In nucleotides, the CDR3 is TGTGCCAGCAGCCAAGATCCGGAGGCGTACGAGCAGTACTTC. It specifies CASSQDPEAYEQYF.

V usage is TRBV6-5 and J usage is TRBJ1-2; tentatively, D is TRBD1 (5 bases). V was trimmed by 6 bases and J by 1 base, leaving 15 bases between them. Germline V gene lookup returns CDR1 MNHEY and CDR2 SVGAGI. The CDR3 is 15 residues long. The CDR3 spells CASRITSTVNYGYTF. As DNA, the CDR3 is TGTGCCAGCAGAATAACTTCGACAGTTAACTATGGCTACACCTTC.

The rearrangement links TRBV6-2 or TRBV6-3 to TRBJ2-1, with 9 bases aligning to TRBD2. There are 16 residues in the CDR3. V shed 6 bases, J shed 7 bases, and the junction held 13 bases outside the gene matches. The germline gives CDR1 MNHEY, CDR2 SVGEGT. The CDR3 sequence is CASSPLGLAGRNEQFF. DNA of the CDR3: TGTGCCAGCAGCCCTCTCGGTCTAGCGGGAAGAAATGAGCAGTTCTTC.

Details on this clone: The same CDR3 can be traced to other DNA sequences in this sample. The V gene is TRBV6-1, the J gene TRBJ1-5; the D gene is possibly TRBD1 (6 bases). The CDR3 spans 15 residues. Germline assignment: CDR1 MNHNS and CDR2 SASEGT. The germline V and J ends were trimmed by 1 base and 3 bases, with 10 bases remaining between them. The CDR3 here is CASSEGGGPNQPQHF. As DNA, the CDR3 is TGTGCCAGCAGTGAAGGGGGGGGGCCCAATCAGCCCCAGCATTTT.

The chain is built from TRBV27 and TRBJ1-2; TRBD1 matches 8 bases. CDR1 is MNHEY and CDR2 is SMNVEV in the germline V gene (reference sequence). Trimming cost V 4 bases and J 8 bases; bases outside gene matches: 9. The CDR3 length is 14 residues. In nucleotides, the CDR3 is TGTGCCAGCAGTTCAGGGGGCTCGCTGCGGGGCTACACCTTC. It yields the protein CASSSGGSLRGYTF.

This clone turned up a few times. The chain employs TRBV18 and TRBJ1-2; the D gene is possibly TRBD1 (6 bases). The germline V and J ends were trimmed by 6 bases and 1 base, with 9 bases remaining between them. This CDR3 spans 13 amino acids. The germline CDR1 and CDR2 sequences are KGHSH and LQKENI. CDR3 nucleotide sequence: TGTGCCAGCTCCCCGGACAGTAACTATGGCTACACCTTC. Protein: CASSPDSNYGYTF.

This sequence joins TRBV6-5 and TRBJ2-1; 9 nucleotides match TRBD2. There are 15 residues in the CDR3. V was pared by 5 bases and J by 7 bases, with 9 bases of the junction left unmatched. Germline V gives CDR1 MNHEY, CDR2 SVGAGI. CDR3 protein: CASSTPAGGRNEQFF. CDR3 bases: TGTGCCAGCAGTACCCCAGCGGGAGGTAGAAATGAGCAGTTCTTC.

The V gene is TRBV30, the J gene TRBJ1-6; 9 bases match TRBD1. The junction had 6 bases not matched to a gene; V was cut back by 5 bases and J by 10 bases. The CDR3 has 13 amino acids. Germline V gene data show CDR1 as GTSNPN and CDR2 as SVGIG (reference sequence). CDR3 sequence (DNA): TGTGCCTGGGTGGGACAGGGTAAATCACCCCTCCACTTT. It specifies CAWVGQGKSPLHF.

The chain's CDR3 is CASSFGRITNYGYTF. DNA of the CDR3: TGTGCCAGCAGCTTCGGTCGTATAACTAACTATGGCTACACCTTC. This sequence joins TRBV6-5 and TRBJ1-2, with D hard to call. There are 15 residues in the CDR3. CDR1 is MNHEY and CDR2 is SVGAGI in the germline V gene. V lost 6 bases to trimming and J lost 0 bases, with 14 bases between them.